A selection of T cell receptor beta chains follows, all from one sample in a study of blood T cells in healthy people across ages. From the 5' RACE reads, TCRdb called clonotypes with MiXCR, one entry per CDR3 protein. This sample has around 800,000 distinct CDR3 sequences; roughly 25% occur once, and the top ten carry under 3%. These records were also assigned to another study, of T cells of mothers and their children.

The sample consisted of blood. The receptors shown here come from a boy between 10 and 17 years old in good health. CDR3s include the opening cysteine and the closing phenylalanine or tryptophan. Fields, in order: V gene, clone size, D gene, J gene, CDR3 DNA, CDR3 protein. A D gene is named only where the DNA matches it firmly. The listing skips clone size in some rows; elsewhere it reads once, few, many or a size class.

TRBV19	few	-	TRBJ2-5	TGTGCCAGTAGACAGGTGGGAGAGACCCAGTACTTC	CASRQVGETQYF
TRBV7-9	few	TRBD1	TRBJ2-1	TGTGCCAGCAGGGCACCGGGACAGGGACACAATGAGCAGTTCTTC	CASRAPGQGHNEQFF
TRBV6-4	-	TRBD1	TRBJ2-2	TGTGCCAGCAGTTCCCAGGGGGATCGGCACACCGGGGAGCTGTTTTTT	CASSSQGDRHTGELFF
TRBV10-2	few	TRBD2	TRBJ2-3	TGCGCCAGCAGGATGTCCCCCAGCGGGGGTAGCACAGATACGCAGTATTTT	CASRMSPSGGSTDTQYF
TRBV12-3/TRBV12-4	many	-	TRBJ2-1	TGTGCCAGCAGCTTGGGGGGGCTCTCCTACAATGAGCAGTTCTTC	CASSLGGLSYNEQFF
TRBV12-3/TRBV12-4	-	-	TRBJ1-2	TGTGCCAGCAGTCTGGACAGCCGCCTAGAAGGCTACACCTTC	CASSLDSRLEGYTF
TRBV12-3/TRBV12-4	-	-	TRBJ2-5	TGTGCCAACACGCAGGGGGAGGAAGAGACCCAGTACTTC	CANTQGEEETQYF
TRBV2	-	-	TRBJ2-5	TGTGCCAGCAAAAATCCCCTGGGGGGGCCAGAGACCCAGTACTTC	CASKNPLGGPETQYF
TRBV6-6	few	-	TRBJ1-2	TGTGCCAGCAGCCAGGTGCGGAGAACCCTTAACTATGGCTACACCTTC	CASSQVRRTLNYGYTF
TRBV5-1	few	-	TRBJ2-1	TGCGCCAGCAGCATCGGGACTGAATACAATGAGCAGTTCTTC	CASSIGTEYNEQFF
TRBV7-2	-	-	TRBJ2-2	TGTGCCAGCAGCTTACCTAGGACGGCCGCGAACACCGGGGAGCTGTTTTTT	CASSLPRTAANTGELFF
TRBV5-1	few	-	TRBJ2-7	TGCGCCAGCAGCTTGTCCAGTACTGCCTACGAGCAGTACTTC	CASSLSSTAYEQYF
TRBV13	-	-	TRBJ2-1	TGTGCCAGCGGATTAAATCAGGAGACCAAGGCGCAGTTCTTC	CASGLNQETKAQFF
TRBV3-1	-	TRBD2	TRBJ2-5	TGTGCCAGCGGCGCGGGGGGGCAACCGGAGACCCAGTACTTC	CASGAGGQPETQYF
TRBV4-2	few	TRBD1	TRBJ2-2	TGTGCCAGCAGCCGAGGGACAGTTAACACCGGGGAGCTGTTTTTT	CASSRGTVNTGELFF
TRBV9	few	-	TRBJ2-7	TGTGCCAGCAGCGTGGGCGTGGGACAAGGAGGCTACGAGCAGTACTTC	CASSVGVGQGGYEQYF
TRBV15	-	TRBD1	TRBJ2-1	TGTGCCACCAGCAGCTGGGGACAGGGAAACTACAATGAGCAGTTCTTC	CATSSWGQGNYNEQFF
TRBV4-3	-	-	TRBJ2-7	TGCGCCAGCAGCCAAGATCTTGGACCTTACGAGCAGTACTTC	CASSQDLGPYEQYF
TRBV5-1	-	-	TRBJ2-5	TGCGCCAGCAGCTTGTCTTGGGGGGAGACCCAGTACTTC	CASSLSWGETQYF
TRBV10-3	-	-	TRBJ1-3	TGTGCCATCAGTGGGATCGGACCGCTTCTAGGAAACACCATATATTTT	CAISGIGPLLGNTIYF
TRBV7-9	few	-	TRBJ2-7	TGTGCCAGCAGCCCGTCGGGGTCCAGCTCCTACAATGAGCAGTACTTC	CASSPSGSSSYNEQYF
TRBV2	-	-	TRBJ1-4	TGTGCCAGCAGTGAATTGCAGGGAAATGAGAAACTGTTTTTT	CASSELQGNEKLFF
TRBV11-2	-	-	TRBJ1-2	TGTGCCAGCGGGTCGGAGTATTCGGGTGGCTACACCTTC	CASGSEYSGGYTF
TRBV12-3/TRBV12-4	-	-	TRBJ1-6	TGTGCCAGCAGTTTGGGGTTAGAGGGAAGGGTAAATTCACCCCTCCACTTT	CASSLGLEGRVNSPLHF
TRBV5-1	few	TRBD1	TRBJ2-7	TGCGCCAGCAGCCACGGACAGGGAGCGGTCTCCTACGAGCAGTACTTC	CASSHGQGAVSYEQYF
TRBV6-2/TRBV6-3	few	-	TRBJ1-1	TGTGCCAGCAGTTACGCTGACATCACTGAAGCTTTCTTT	CASSYADITEAFF